A selection of T cell receptor beta chains follows, all from one sample in a study of blood T cell repertoires in COVID-19. Clones were sequenced by immunoSEQ multiplex PCR, and TCRdb holds only the in-frame ones, with some missing. Of around 100,000 clones detected, roughly 82% appear once; the ten largest clones hold under 30%. Sample: peripheral blood. These receptors originate from a man aged 60 to 75 with acute or convalescent COVID-19. Each CDR3 is given with its conserved first and last residue. A D gene is named only where the DNA matches it firmly. Not all rows give a size; the values are once, few, many and, for expanded clones, a class.

cdr3_nt cdr3_aa j_call v_call d_call clone_size
TGTGCCAGCAGCTTACATGTGGCGTCCGCTAGCGTCGCCACAGATACGCAGTATTTT CASSLHVASASVATDTQYF TRBJ2-3 TRBV7-2 . .
TGTGCCAGCAGCCCATTACAGGGATCTGGGGCCAACGTCCTGACTTTC CASSPLQGSGANVLTF TRBJ2-6 TRBV7-8 . .
TGCGCCAGCTCGGCGGGGCTAGCCCACCAAGAGACCCAGTACTTC CASSAGLAHQETQYF TRBJ2-5 TRBV5-1 . .
TGCGCCAGCAGCTCCGGACAGGGCACCTACAATGAGCAGTTCTTC CASSSGQGTYNEQFF TRBJ2-1 TRBV5-1 TRBD1 .
TGTGCCACCAGTGAGAGCAATGAGCAGTTCTTC CATSESNEQFF TRBJ2-1 TRBV24-1 . .
TGTGCCAGCAGCTTCGACACTCTCTATGGCTACACCTTC CASSFDTLYGYTF TRBJ1-2 TRBV7-8 . few
TGTGCCAGCAGCCAAGATTTCAAGGGGAACAATGAGCAGTTCTTC CASSQDFKGNNEQFF TRBJ2-1 TRBV4-2 . .
TGTGCCAGCAGCTTAAACCCGCCCTGGGGGCGGACCCAGTACTTC CASSLNPPWGRTQYF TRBJ2-5 TRBV11-2 . .
TGTGCCAGCAGCCAAGAATTGGGATCGGGGCGCCTAGCGGGGCCCACAGATACGCAGTATTTT CASSQELGSGRLAGPTDTQYF TRBJ2-3 TRBV3-1/TRBV3-2 TRBD2 .
TGTGCCAGCTCACGAGACAGGGGGTCATCACCCCTCCACTTT CASSRDRGSSPLHF TRBJ1-6 TRBV18 TRBD1 .
TGTGCCAGTAGTATACAGATGCTGGGGGGTCAGCCCCAGCATTTT CASSIQMLGGQPQHF TRBJ1-5 TRBV19 . few
TGTGCCAGCAGCGGCGGCGCGGGAGGAGCATACAATGAGCAGTTCTTC CASSGGAGGAYNEQFF TRBJ2-1 TRBV11-3 TRBD2 .
TGTGCCAGTAGTCGGGACAGGGGTAATCTGGTCTATGGCTACACCTTC CASSRDRGNLVYGYTF TRBJ1-2 TRBV19 TRBD1 .
TGTGCCAGTCAACCGCGCTCCAGGCGAGAGACCCAGTACTTC CASQPRSRRETQYF TRBJ2-5 TRBV28 . once
TGTGCCAGCTCATCGGGACTAGCGGGAGCCTCCAATGAGCAGTTCTTC CASSSGLAGASNEQFF TRBJ2-1 TRBV18 TRBD2 .
TGCGCCAGCAGCTTAACAGGGGGTGGAAATCAGCCCCAGCATTTT CASSLTGGGNQPQHF TRBJ1-5 TRBV5-1 TRBD1 .
TGTGCCAGCAGCTTAGTTACTGGGCTTGGGGAAAAACTGTTTTTT CASSLVTGLGEKLFF TRBJ1-4 TRBV7-6 . .
TGTGCCAGCAGTAGGCAGGGGTGGAAAGCTTTCTTT CASSRQGWKAFF TRBJ1-1 TRBV6-2/TRBV6-3 . few
TGTGCCAGCAGTGAAAGAGGGGGGGGGCAGCCCCAGCATTTT CASSERGGGQPQHF TRBJ1-5 TRBV6-1 . .
TGTGCCAGCACCGCGTTAGCGGGAGAGACCCAGTACTTC CASTALAGETQYF TRBJ2-5 TRBV12-3/TRBV12-4 TRBD2 .
TGTGCCAGTAGTACCCTAGGACAGGGGGGTTACACTGAAGCTTTCTTT CASSTLGQGGYTEAFF TRBJ1-1 TRBV19 TRBD1 .
TGTGCCAGCAGTTACTCCAGCGGAGGGGTCAGCTCCTACAATGAGCAGTTCTTC CASSYSSGGVSSYNEQFF TRBJ2-1 TRBV6-2/TRBV6-3 . .
TGTGCCAGCACTCCGATGACTAGCGGTCACAATGAGCAGTTCTTC CASTPMTSGHNEQFF TRBJ2-1 TRBV27 TRBD2 .
TGTGCCAGCCGGAACCGGGACAGGGGAAATGGCTACACCTTC CASRNRDRGNGYTF TRBJ1-2 TRBV6-5 TRBD1 .
TGTGCCAGCAGCTTAATCACATCTGGAAACACCATATATTTT CASSLITSGNTIYF TRBJ1-3 TRBV11-3 . .
TGTGCCAGCAGCGAAGACAGGGGGCAAGAGACCCAGTACTTC CASSEDRGQETQYF TRBJ2-5 TRBV2 TRBD1 .
TGTGCCAGTAGTAGAGGACAGGGTGAGCAGTTCTTC CASSRGQGEQFF TRBJ2-1 TRBV19 TRBD1 .
TGCGCCAGCAGCACTGGTGGAAACACCATATATTTT CASSTGGNTIYF TRBJ1-3 TRBV5-1 . .
TGTGCCAGCAGCTTACAACAGGGCTACGAGCAGTACTTC CASSLQQGYEQYF TRBJ2-7 TRBV11-3 . .
TGTGCCAGTAGTATGCCGGACAGGGCAAACACTGAAGCTTTCTTT CASSMPDRANTEAFF TRBJ1-1 TRBV19 TRBD1 .
TGCGCCAGCAGTGAGTCCCCAGGGCGGCAAGAGACCCAGTACTTC CASSESPGRQETQYF TRBJ2-5 TRBV10-1 . .